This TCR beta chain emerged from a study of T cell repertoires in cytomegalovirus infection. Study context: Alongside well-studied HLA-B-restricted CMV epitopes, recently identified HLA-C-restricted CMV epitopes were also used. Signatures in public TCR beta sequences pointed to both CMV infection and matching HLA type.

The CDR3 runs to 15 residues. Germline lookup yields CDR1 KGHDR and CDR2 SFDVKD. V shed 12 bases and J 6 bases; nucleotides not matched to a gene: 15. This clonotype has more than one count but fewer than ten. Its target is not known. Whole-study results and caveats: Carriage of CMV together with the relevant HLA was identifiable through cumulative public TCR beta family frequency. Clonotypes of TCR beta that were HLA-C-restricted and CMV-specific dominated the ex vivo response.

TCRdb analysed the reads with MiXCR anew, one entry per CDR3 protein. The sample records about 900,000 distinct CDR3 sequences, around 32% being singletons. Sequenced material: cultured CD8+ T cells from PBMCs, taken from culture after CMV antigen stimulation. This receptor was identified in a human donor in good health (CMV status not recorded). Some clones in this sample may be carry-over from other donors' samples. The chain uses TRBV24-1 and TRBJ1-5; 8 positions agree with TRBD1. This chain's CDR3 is CAVSGTGPVGQPQHF. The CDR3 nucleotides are TGTGCCGTATCCGGGACAGGCCCGGTGGGTCAGCCCCAGCATTTT.